The present entry profiles one T cell receptor (beta chain) with its context. What it binds is unknown. These data belong to a study of post-analysis software for immune sequencing data. About the research overall: In terms of disease course, relapsing-remitting, secondary progressive and progressive-relapsing multiple sclerosis were included.

The germline gives CDR1 SGDLS, CDR2 YYNGEE. CDR3 length: 15 residues. Trimming removed 0 bases at V and 8 bases at J, with 16 bases between. The study, taken as a whole, reports: When patients were compared with controls, four to six TRBV segments were more frequent, TRBV5-6, TRBV5-1 and TRBV20-1 among them. Patients with multiple sclerosis recorded significantly lower normalized Chao1 diversity than controls, the study found.

Carried by the TCR beta cDNA libraries were unique molecular identifiers. T cells numbering about 0.95 to 11 million gave rise to 500,000 to 600,000 cDNA molecules. TCRdb passed the PCR reads through MiXCR, listing each CDR3 protein once. The table records roughly 400,000 distinct CDR3 sequences, roughly 40% of them present only once. This clonotype was obtained from a girl aged 2 to 9 with multiple sclerosis. Sequenced: blood. The chain recombines TRBV9 with TRBJ2-3; no clear D gene. CDR3 bases: TGTGCCAGCAGCGTAGAGGACGTAAGATCGGGTACGCAGTATTTT. It encodes CASSVEDVRSGTQYF.